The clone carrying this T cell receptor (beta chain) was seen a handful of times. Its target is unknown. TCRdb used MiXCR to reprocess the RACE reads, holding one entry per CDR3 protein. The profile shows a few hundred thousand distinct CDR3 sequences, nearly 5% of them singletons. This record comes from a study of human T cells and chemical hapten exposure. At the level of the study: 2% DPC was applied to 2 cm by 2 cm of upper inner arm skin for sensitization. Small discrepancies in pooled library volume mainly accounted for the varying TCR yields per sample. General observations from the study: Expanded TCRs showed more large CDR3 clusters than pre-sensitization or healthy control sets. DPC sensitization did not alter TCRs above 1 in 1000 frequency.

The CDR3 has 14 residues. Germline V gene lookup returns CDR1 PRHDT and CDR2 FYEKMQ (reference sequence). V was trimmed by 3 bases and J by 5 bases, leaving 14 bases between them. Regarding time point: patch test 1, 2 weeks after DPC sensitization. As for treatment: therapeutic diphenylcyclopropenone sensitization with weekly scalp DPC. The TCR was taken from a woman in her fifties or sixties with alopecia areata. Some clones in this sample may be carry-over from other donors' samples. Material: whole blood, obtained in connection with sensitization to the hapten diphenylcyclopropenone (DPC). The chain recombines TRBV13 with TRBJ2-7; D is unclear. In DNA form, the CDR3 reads TGTGCCAGCAGCTTTAAAACAGAGCCCCACGAGCAGTACTTC. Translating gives CASSFKTEPHEQYF.